This is a list of T cell receptor beta chains from one sample in a study of identifying expanded T cells in peripheral blood. Measured with immunoSEQ multiplex PCR; TCRdb has only the in-frame clones, and not every one. The table includes 120,000 or so clones, around four fifths detected once. Sequencing input: blood. Receptor source: a person aged 18 to 75 in good health. Each CDR3 is given with its conserved first and last residue. The D gene is left open where the match is weak. Size is stated for part of the rows, as once, few or many counts, or as a class when the clone is expanded.

j_gene: TRBJ1-6
d_gene: -
abundance: -
v_gene: TRBV7-2
CDR3aa: CASSLAAGMDSPLHF
CDR3nt: TGTGCCAGCAGCTTAGCGGCCGGGATGGATTCACCCCTCCACTTT

j_gene: TRBJ1-3
d_gene: -
abundance: -
v_gene: TRBV6-6
CDR3aa: CASSYSRGTGNTIYF
CDR3nt: TGTGCCAGCAGTTACTCGAGGGGAACTGGAAACACCATATATTTT

j_gene: TRBJ2-5
d_gene: TRBD1
abundance: -
v_gene: TRBV7-8
CDR3aa: CASSFQGTGTVETQYF
CDR3nt: TGTGCCAGCAGCTTCCAGGGGACAGGGACGGTAGAGACCCAGTACTTC

j_gene: TRBJ1-4
d_gene: TRBD1
abundance: once
v_gene: TRBV14
CDR3aa: CASSHLGIDRGQSTNEKLFF
CDR3nt: TGTGCCAGCAGCCACTTAGGAATAGACAGGGGGCAGTCAACTAATGAAAAACTGTTTTTT

j_gene: TRBJ1-6
d_gene: -
abundance: -
v_gene: TRBV6-5
CDR3aa: CASSYDGNSYNSPLHF
CDR3nt: TGTGCCAGCAGTTACGACGGAAACTCCTATAATTCACCCCTCCACTTT

j_gene: TRBJ2-5
d_gene: TRBD1
abundance: -
v_gene: TRBV11-2
CDR3aa: CASRQPGQGMQETQYF
CDR3nt: TGTGCCAGCAGACAACCGGGACAGGGGATGCAAGAGACCCAGTACTTC

j_gene: TRBJ2-7
d_gene: -
abundance: -
v_gene: TRBV21-1
CDR3aa: CASSKEPVYEQYF
CDR3nt: TGTGCCAGCAGCAAAGAGCCAGTCTACGAGCAGTACTTC

j_gene: TRBJ2-2
d_gene: TRBD2
abundance: -
v_gene: TRBV30
CDR3aa: CAWVAGINTGELFF
CDR3nt: TGTGCCTGGGTAGCGGGGATAAACACCGGGGAGCTGTTTTTT

j_gene: TRBJ2-1
d_gene: -
abundance: -
v_gene: TRBV11-3
CDR3aa: CASSFGQNEQFF
CDR3nt: TGTGCCAGCAGCTTTGGACAGAATGAGCAGTTCTTC

j_gene: TRBJ2-1
d_gene: TRBD2
abundance: -
v_gene: TRBV30
CDR3aa: CAWSRLAVKNEQFF
CDR3nt: TGTGCCTGGAGTAGACTAGCGGTGAAAAATGAGCAGTTCTTC

j_gene: TRBJ2-7
d_gene: TRBD1
abundance: -
v_gene: TRBV6-5
CDR3aa: CASSYSSTGAAEQYF
CDR3nt: TGTGCCAGCAGTTACTCGTCGACAGGGGCCGCCGAGCAGTACTTC

j_gene: TRBJ1-4
d_gene: -
abundance: -
v_gene: TRBV6-5
CDR3aa: CASSYSGGTNEKLFF
CDR3nt: TGTGCCAGCAGTTACTCCGGGGGAACTAATGAAAAACTGTTTTTT

j_gene: TRBJ1-5
d_gene: -
abundance: -
v_gene: TRBV5-1
CDR3aa: CASSLLGNSNQPQHF
CDR3nt: TGCGCCAGCAGCTTGCTGGGGAATAGCAATCAGCCCCAGCATTTT

j_gene: TRBJ2-1
d_gene: -
abundance: -
v_gene: TRBV12-5
CDR3aa: CASSGNEQFF
CDR3nt: TGTGCTAGTTCGGGGAATGAGCAGTTCTTC

j_gene: TRBJ2-4
d_gene: TRBD1
abundance: -
v_gene: TRBV4-1
CDR3aa: CASSQPRDSLAKNIQYF
CDR3nt: TGCGCCAGCAGCCAGCCTAGGGACAGCTTAGCCAAAAACATTCAGTACTTC

j_gene: TRBJ1-2
d_gene: -
abundance: -
v_gene: TRBV18
CDR3aa: CASSPDSPLGYGYTF
CDR3nt: TGTGCCAGCTCACCAGATTCTCCTCTGGGCTATGGCTACACCTTC

j_gene: TRBJ1-3
d_gene: -
abundance: -
v_gene: TRBV5-1
CDR3aa: CASSPNAVSGNTIYF
CDR3nt: TGCGCCAGCAGCCCGAACGCTGTCTCTGGAAACACCATATATTTT

j_gene: TRBJ1-1
d_gene: -
abundance: few
v_gene: TRBV2
CDR3aa: CASSEQGRAFF
CDR3nt: TGTGCCAGCAGTGAACAGGGCAGAGCTTTCTTT

j_gene: TRBJ2-7
d_gene: -
abundance: -
v_gene: TRBV6-6
CDR3aa: CASWAAVPYEQYF
CDR3nt: TGTGCCAGCTGGGCAGCCGTTCCCTACGAGCAGTACTTC

j_gene: TRBJ1-1
d_gene: -
abundance: -
v_gene: TRBV6-6
CDR3aa: CASSYGGGLLNTEAFF
CDR3nt: TGTGCCAGCAGTTACGGGGGGGGTCTCCTAAACACTGAAGCTTTCTTT

j_gene: TRBJ2-7
d_gene: -
abundance: once
v_gene: TRBV4-3
CDR3aa: CASSQEAAVAPGYEQYF
CDR3nt: TGCGCCAGCAGCCAAGAAGCGGCGGTTGCCCCCGGGTACGAGCAGTACTTC

j_gene: TRBJ1-1
d_gene: -
abundance: -
v_gene: TRBV7-2
CDR3aa: CASSRDRNPAFF
CDR3nt: TGTGCCAGCAGTCGGGACCGCAACCCCGCTTTCTTT

j_gene: TRBJ1-5
d_gene: TRBD1
abundance: -
v_gene: TRBV4-1
CDR3aa: CASSQNLLPGQGDQPQHF
CDR3nt: TGCGCCAGCAGCCAAAACCTATTACCGGGACAGGGAGATCAGCCCCAGCATTTT

j_gene: TRBJ1-1
d_gene: -
abundance: -
v_gene: TRBV4-1
CDR3aa: CASSVTQGRSNTEAFF
CDR3nt: TGCGCCAGCAGCGTAACCCAAGGACGGTCGAACACTGAAGCTTTCTTT

j_gene: TRBJ1-1
d_gene: -
abundance: -
v_gene: TRBV11-3
CDR3aa: CASSSSRPPVLNTEAFF
CDR3nt: TGTGCCAGCAGCTCGTCACGTCCCCCGGTCCTGAACACTGAAGCTTTCTTT

j_gene: TRBJ1-1
d_gene: TRBD1
abundance: -
v_gene: TRBV28
CDR3aa: CASSFEGASSEAFF
CDR3nt: TGTGCCAGCAGTTTTGAGGGGGCATCTTCTGAAGCTTTCTTT

j_gene: TRBJ2-5
d_gene: -
abundance: -
v_gene: TRBV13
CDR3aa: CASSLSGIQYF
CDR3nt: TGTGCCAGCAGCTTATCTGGGATCCAGTACTTC

j_gene: TRBJ2-7
d_gene: -
abundance: few
v_gene: TRBV6-1
CDR3aa: CASSEELVIWRDEQYF
CDR3nt: TGTGCCAGCAGTGAAGAATTAGTAATTTGGCGGGACGAGCAGTACTTC